A single sample gave rise to the 25 T cell receptor beta chains below, sequenced in a study of Ad26.COV2.S vaccination and SARS-CoV-2 variants. TCRdb keeps only in-frame clones here, not all; method: immunoSEQ multiplex PCR. Of hundreds of thousands of clones in the sample, 89% are singletons; the top ten hold about 1.5%. Regarding treatment: 15 to 20 received Ad26.COV2.S at low or high dose, single or two shots; roughly 5 received placebo; per-sample allocation not given. On day 63 after the first injection, vaccine and placebo recipients gave samples. The material was peripheral blood, obtained in a trial of Ad26.COV2.S vaccine versus placebo. These receptors were taken from a person aged 18-65 years who received the Ad26.COV2.S COVID-19 vaccine or a placebo.

V and J are TRBV6-6 and TRBJ2-1; D is unresolved. The CDR3 contains 13 residues. Germline V gene data show CDR1 as MNHNY and CDR2 as SVGAGI (reference sequence). Trimming took off 5 bases at V and 7 bases at J, with 12 bases between the two ends. The CDR3 region is CASSTQGVNEQFF. The DNA for the CDR3 is TGTGCCAGCAGTACTCAAGGAGTTAATGAGCAGTTCTTC.

This chain joins TRBV6-6 and TRBJ2-7; 8 bases line up with TRBD1. Germline assignment: CDR1 MNHNY and CDR2 SVGAGI (reference sequence). The CDR3 covers 15 residues. V was clipped by 2 bases and J by 4 bases; unmatched bases: 7. CDR3 loop: CASSYVQGAKYEQYF. In DNA form, the CDR3 reads TGTGCCAGCAGTTACGTGCAGGGGGCTAAATACGAGCAGTACTTC.

J is TRBJ2-4 and V is TRBV29-1, with TRBD2 as a possible D gene (6 bases). Per the germline V gene, CDR1 is SQVTM and CDR2 is ANQGSEA. The CDR3 is made up of 13 amino acids. Trimming removed 7 bases from V and 9 bases from J, with 19 bases in between. The CDR3 coding sequence is TGCAGCGGTTACACTAGTGGGGGGTCCATTCAGTACTTC. Protein: CSGYTSGGSIQYF.

This chain joins TRBV6-2 or TRBV6-3 and TRBJ2-7; D is unclear. Trimming removed 4 bases from V and 3 bases from J, with 7 bases in between. Germline V gene data show CDR1 as MNHEY and CDR2 as SVGEGT. The CDR3 runs 12 residues. CDR3 coding DNA: TGTGCCAGCAGTTCCTACTACTACGAGCAGTACTTC. This gives the protein CASSSYYYEQYF.

J is TRBJ2-1 and V is TRBV7-2; 7 positions match TRBD2. V trimming: 1 base; J trimming: 10 bases; junction bases outside the gene matches: 13. Germline V lookup: CDR1 SGHTA, CDR2 FQGNSA. This CDR3 spans 16 amino acids. The CDR3 DNA sequence: TGTGCCAGCAGCTTAGGGTTAGCGGGTCCATTCGAGGAGCAGTTCTTC. Translation: CASSLGLAGPFEEQFF.

This chain links TRBV14 with TRBJ1-5, with TRBD1 matching over 8 bases. The CDR3 contains 12 residues. Germline V gives CDR1 SGHDN, CDR2 FVKESK. Germline trimming cut 5 bases from V and 9 bases from J; bases unmatched to any gene: 3. The CDR3 region has the DNA TGTGCCAGCAGCACCGACAGGGGGCCCCAGCATTTT. Its protein product is CASSTDRGPQHF.

This clone was picked up one time. The chain links TRBV5-1 to TRBJ2-3; the D is unclear. Germline V gene data show CDR1 as SGHRS and CDR2 as YFSETQ. This CDR3 contains 14 residues. Trimming took off 2 bases at V and 0 bases at J, with 7 bases between the two ends. CDR3 DNA sequence: TGCGCCAGCAGCTTCTCTCAAAGCACAGATACGCAGTATTTT. The encoded protein is CASSFSQSTDTQYF.

The chain links TRBV20-1 to TRBJ2-7; D is ambiguous. Trimming removed 4 bases at V and 5 bases at J, with 9 bases between. Germline CDR1 DFQATT, CDR2 SNEGSKA (reference sequence). This CDR3 has 11 residues. The chain's CDR3 is CSATIRDEQYF. The DNA for the CDR3 is TGCAGTGCTACGATACGCGACGAGCAGTACTTC.

The chain is built from TRBV3-1 (or the pseudogene TRBV3-2) and TRBJ2-1; D is perhaps TRBD1 (5 bases). This CDR3 region has 13 residues. V dropped 0 bases and J dropped 9 bases, with 9 bases sitting between them. Germline CDR1 is LGHDT and CDR2 is YNNKEL (reference sequence). The CDR3, as DNA: TGTGCCAGCAGCCAAGACAGGGTAACTGAGCAGTTCTTC. Translated: CASSQDRVTEQFF.

The chain carries TRBV25-1 and TRBJ1-4; D ambiguous. Germline CDR1 is MGHDK and CDR2 is SYGVNS. The CDR3 contains 15 residues. V gave up 2 bases and J gave up 0 bases, with 7 bases separating them. CDR3: CASSENRATNEKLFF. The CDR3 DNA is TGTGCCAGCAGTGAAAACAGAGCAACTAATGAAAAACTGTTTTTT.

The chain is built from TRBV6-6 and TRBJ1-2, with 8 bases that match TRBD1. Trimming cost V 5 bases and J 6 bases; bases outside gene matches: 5. CDR1 and CDR2 (germline): MNHNY, SVGAGI (reference sequence). There are 13 residues in the CDR3. The CDR3 loop reads CASSRTGGDGYTF. The CDR3 DNA follows: TGTGCCAGCAGTCGAACAGGGGGAGATGGCTACACCTTC.

The V and J genes are TRBV15 and TRBJ2-7; tentatively, D is TRBD1 or TRBD2 (5 bases each). Trimming removed 0 bases at V and 2 bases at J, with 14 bases between. This CDR3 has 16 amino acids. Germline V gene data show CDR1 as LNHNV and CDR2 as YYDKDF (reference sequence). CDR3 protein: CATSRDPGTTTYEQYF. The CDR3 DNA sequence: TGTGCCACCAGCAGAGATCCCGGGACCACCACCTACGAGCAGTACTTC.

This rearrangement joins TRBV12-3 or TRBV12-4 to TRBJ2-3, with D maybe TRBD1 (6 bases). CDR3 size: 12 residues. The V and J ends lost 5 bases and 4 bases respectively, with 7 bases between them. This CDR3 is CASSTGSDTQYF. The CDR3 DNA follows: TGTGCCAGCAGTACAGGGTCAGATACGCAGTATTTT.

This clone was observed a handful of times. The V call is TRBV6-5, the J call TRBJ1-6, with 8 bases matching TRBD1. Germline V CDR1 and CDR2: MNHEY, SVGAGI. The CDR3 is made up of 13 amino acids. With V trimmed by 10 bases and J by 8 bases, 7 bases remained unmatched. The chain's CDR3 is CATRTGSDSPLHF. The CDR3 DNA follows: TGTGCCACCCGGACAGGGAGCGATTCACCCCTCCACTTT.

At least ten counts were recorded for this clone. This rearrangement joins TRBV4-2 to TRBJ2-1; TRBD2 might be the D (5 bases). Germline V gene lookup returns CDR1 LGHNA and CDR2 YNFKEQ. The CDR3 is 13 residues long. Trimming pared 0 bases from V and 10 bases from J, leaving 10 bases between. CDR3 coding DNA: TGTGCCAGCAGCCAAGAGGCCTCGGGGGAGCAGTTCTTC. It is translated as CASSQEASGEQFF.

The chain has TRBV18 and TRBJ2-7, with a weak D call TRBD1 (7 bases). V shed 5 bases and J shed 3 bases, with 20 bases lying between them. Germline-derived CDR1 and CDR2 are KGHSH and LQKENI. CDR3 length equals 16 residues. The CDR3 DNA follows: TGTGCCAGCTCATACTCAGGCGGGACAGCGTTCTACGAGCAGTACTTC. Amino acid sequence: CASSYSGGTAFYEQYF.

Comment on this clone: Germline is not matched at one junction end, which may reflect a read error. The rearrangement uses TRBV6-6 and TRBJ2-4; D possibly corresponds to TRBD1 (6 bases). Germline V gene sequence: CDR1 MNHNY, CDR2 SVGAGI (reference sequence). The CDR3 runs 15 residues. The DNA for the CDR3 is TGTGCCAGCAGTGACTCACAGGGACCAAAAAACATTCAGTACTTC. Translation gives CASSDSQGPKNIQYF.

V is TRBV4-1 and J is TRBJ1-1; 7 nucleotides line up with TRBD1. This CDR3 comprises 15 residues. Germline V lookup: CDR1 MGHRA, CDR2 YSYEKL. J lost 1 base, V lost 6 bases, and 8 bases had no gene match. CDR3 amino acids: CASRPDRLPNTEAFF. The CDR3 DNA reads as TGCGCCAGCAGACCGGACAGGTTACCGAACACTGAAGCTTTCTTT.

The gene calls are TRBV5-6 and TRBJ2-7, with D uncertain. Germline CDR1 and CDR2: SGHDT and YYEEEE. The CDR3 extends over 13 amino acids. Trimming took off 7 bases at V and 2 bases at J, with 13 bases between the two ends. The CDR3: CASRFGQAYEQYF. For the CDR3, the DNA is TGTGCCAGCCGGTTCGGCCAAGCCTACGAGCAGTACTTC.

The J gene is TRBJ2-2, the V gene TRBV6-5, with 7 bases identical to TRBD2. The CDR3 is 14 residues long. The germline CDR1 and CDR2 sequences are MNHEY and SVGAGI. CDR3 sequence reads: CASRREMYTGELFF. Written as DNA, the CDR3 is TGTGCTAGTCGGCGGGAGATGTACACCGGGGAGCTGTTTTTT.

The chain employs TRBV25-1 and TRBJ1-1; no definite D call. V lost 4 bases and J 1 base, leaving 10 bases between the germline ends. Germline CDR1 and CDR2: MGHDK and SYGVNS. This CDR3 is built from 14 residues. CDR3 sequence: CASSVGGWNTEAFF. CDR3 bases: TGTGCCAGCAGTGTAGGTGGGTGGAACACTGAAGCTTTCTTT.

V and J are TRBV4-2 and TRBJ1-1; D gene unclear. The CDR3 is 14 residues long. CDR1 and CDR2 (germline): LGHNA, YNFKEQ. Trimming took off 1 base at V and 0 bases at J, with 6 bases between the two ends. The CDR3 DNA sequence: TGTGCCAGCAGCCAAGCCAGCTTGAACACTGAAGCTTTCTTT. It translates to CASSQASLNTEAFF.

Comments on this clone: This specimen includes other DNA sequences encoding the same CDR3. The chain employs TRBV15 and TRBJ2-1; TRBD2 matches 12 bases. CDR1 is LNHNV and CDR2 is YYDKDF in the germline V gene (reference sequence). The CDR3 has 15 residues. J lost 6 bases, V lost 1 base, and 1 base had no gene match. DNA of the CDR3: TGTGCCACCAGCAGAGGACTAGCGGGAGTCAATGAGCAGTTCTTC. It specifies CATSRGLAGVNEQFF.

In its sample, this clone was seen once. The chain links TRBV6-6 to TRBJ2-2; 7 nucleotides line up with TRBD1. V lost 3 bases and J lost 4; bases outside the gene matches: 8. The CDR3 has 16 amino acids. Germline CDR1 is MNHNY and CDR2 is SVGAGI (reference sequence). The CDR3 DNA follows: TGTGCCAGCAGTTATTCGGACAGGAAGAGCACCGGGGAGCTGTTTTTT. This encodes CASSYSDRKSTGELFF.

The chain combines TRBV14 with TRBJ1-2; possible D gene TRBD1, 6 bases. The CDR3 runs to 16 residues. V dropped 5 bases and J dropped 1 base, with 17 bases sitting between them. Germline values: CDR1 SGHDN, CDR2 FVKESK. The CDR3 spells CASSKRDMSINYGYTF. For the CDR3, the DNA is TGTGCCAGCAGCAAGAGGGACATGTCTATTAACTATGGCTACACCTTC. Full variable domain (rest looked up from reference TRBV14 and TRBJ1-2): EAGVTQFPSHSVIEKGQTVTLRCDPISGHDNLYWYRRVMGKEIKFLLHFVKESKQDESGMPNNRFLAERTGGTYSTLKVQPAELEDSGVYFCASSKRDMSINYGYTFGSGTRLTVV.